Shown below are 9 T cell receptor beta chains from a single sample sequenced in a study of T cell clonality in common variable immunodeficiency. No cognate antigen is known for these TCRs. Method: immunoSEQ multiplex PCR; TCRdb's copy keeps in-frame clones and lacks some. The sample yields roughly 5,000 clones, without any singletons. Findings of the study overall: In common variable immunodeficiency, TCR beta chains reportedly carried fewer deletions and N-nucleotide insertions.

The specimen sequenced was peripheral blood mononuclear cells. Receptor source: a human donor with common variable immunodeficiency.

This clone was recorded a few times. Read coverage stops 3 residues before the CDR3 terminus; the germline J gene supplies the remainder. The chain joins TRBV7-6 to TRBJ2-1; D is ambiguous. Germline V lookup: CDR1 SGHVS, CDR2 FNYEAQ. The CDR3 length is 12 residues. Deletions cut 5 bases from V and 8 bases from J, with 10 bases between. The sequenced part of the CDR3 DNA is TGTGCCAGCAGCCTGCGACACGATGAG. As protein: CASSLRHDE. The whole CDR3 sequence reads CASSLRHDEQFF.

This clone was seen ten or more times. With the read ending 3 residues before the CDR3 end, the germline J gene is used to fill in that end. The chain carries TRBV18 and TRBJ2-5; 9 positions match TRBD1. V lost 5 bases, J lost 2 bases, and 12 bases stayed unmatched. CDR1 and CDR2 (germline): KGHSH, LQKENI. CDR3 length: 17 amino acids. CDR3 sequence: CASSSRKGQGLQETQYF. Incomplete CDR3 DNA: TGTGCCAGCTCATCCCGTAAGGGACAGGGCCTACAAGAGACC.

For this clone: The CDR3 goes on 3 residues after the read ends, and that part is filled in from the germline J gene. The chain employs TRBV7-2 and TRBJ1-2; D call uncertain. The CDR3 is made up of 10 amino acids. The V end lost 5 bases, the J end lost 7 bases, and 5 bases lay between the germline ends. Germline V gene data show CDR1 as SGHTA and CDR2 as FQGNSA. CDR3 residues: CASSQIGYTF. The DNA read from the CDR3 is TGTGCCAGCAGCCAAATTGGC.

This clone appeared a few times. Read coverage stops 3 residues before the CDR3 terminus; the germline J gene supplies the remainder. The chain uses TRBV19 and TRBJ2-7; D is undetermined. V gave up 3 bases and J gave up 0 bases, with 9 bases separating them. The CDR3 sequence is 14 residues long. The germline gives CDR1 LNHDA, CDR2 SQIVND (reference sequence). The CDR3 DNA, read in part, is TGTGCCAGTAGTATGTATATTTCCTCCTACGAG. Translating gives CASSMYISSYE. The complete CDR3 reads CASSMYISSYEQYF.

Regarding this clone: The CDR3 end lies 3 residues beyond the end of the read and is filled in from the germline J gene. V and J are TRBV6-2 or TRBV6-3 and TRBJ1-2; TRBD1 matches at 7 bases. CDR3 length: 13 amino acids. CDR1 is MNHEY, CDR2 SVGEGT, per germline. Trimming took 8 bases from V and 4 from J; bases not matched to a gene: 7. This chain's CDR3 is CASPSGTAYGYTF. The DNA read from the CDR3 is TGTGCCAGCCCCTCCGGGACAGCCTATGGC.

This clone has a handful of counts. The junction shows a germline mismatch at one end, possibly a read error. The read gets to within 3 residues of the CDR3 end, and the germline J gene fills in the rest. The sample holds other DNA sequences that translate to the same CDR3. The V and J genes are TRBV6-1 and TRBJ2-5; no reliable D call. Per germline, CDR1 MNHNS and CDR2 SASEGT. The CDR3 extends over 14 amino acids. The covered CDR3 bases are TGTGCCAGTAGTGAAGAGGTAGGGCAAGAGACC. The encoded protein is CASSEEVGQET. The entire CDR3 protein is CASSEEVGQETQYF.

To note about this clone: Read data end 3 residues before the CDR3 end; the end is taken from the germline J gene. The genes are TRBV7-2 and TRBJ2-3, with 11 bases lining up with TRBD2. The junction had 5 bases not matched to a gene; V was cut back by 4 bases and J by 5 bases. The CDR3 runs 15 residues. Germline assignment: CDR1 SGHTA and CDR2 FQGNSA. This CDR3 reads CASSSSGGQVDTQYF. CDR3 bases read: TGTGCCAGCAGCTCTAGCGGGGGGCAGGTAGATACG.

This clone has more than one count but fewer than ten. Coverage ceases 3 residues before the CDR3 finishes, and the germline J gene fills in the end. The chain employs TRBV5-1 and TRBJ2-2, with 9 bases fitting TRBD1. V lost 4 bases to trimming and J lost 5 bases; unmatched junction nucleotides: 9. This CDR3 comprises 16 residues. Per the germline V gene, CDR1 is SGHRS and CDR2 is YFSETQ. Partial CDR3 DNA: TGCGCCAGCAGCGTAGCCCCGGGACAGGGAACCGGGGAG. As protein: CASSVAPGQGTGE. In full, the CDR3 is CASSVAPGQGTGELFF.

The sample holds many counts of this clone. The missing CDR3 end, 3 residues past where the read stops, is filled in from the germline J gene. This rearrangement joins TRBV14 to TRBJ1-6, with D tentatively TRBD1 (6 bases). The germline V and J ends were trimmed by 4 bases and 6 bases, with 16 bases remaining between them. Germline V gene data show CDR1 as SGHDN and CDR2 as FVKESK. The CDR3 runs 16 residues. CDR3 region: CASSPRGGRGNSPLHF. CDR3 DNA, as far as it was read: TGTGCCAGCAGCCCGCGAGGGGGAAGAGGTAATTCACCC.